Following are 9 T cell receptor beta chains from one sample sequenced in a study of a mutant IDH1 vaccine in newly diagnosed glioma. Profiled with immunoSEQ multiplex PCR; TCRdb holds only in-frame clones, not every one. The sample lists fewer than 30,000 clones, about three quarters seen once, with over 8.5% in the top ten. The antigens of these receptors remain unknown. Time point: week 5, during vaccination. Doses of 300 ug of mutant IDH1 20-mer peptide were given with topical imiquimod. This specimen was PBMCs, taken from a glioma patient whose treatment included an IDH1 peptide vaccine. These receptors all come from a man aged 35-49 years with glioma.

V and J are TRBV5-1 and TRBJ2-5, with unresolved D. V lost 4 bases and J 2 bases, leaving 12 bases between the germline ends. CDR3 length: 14 amino acids. Germline V gene sequence: CDR1 SGHRS, CDR2 YFSETQ. CDR3 loop: CASSDRQAQETQYF. The CDR3 DNA reads TGCGCCAGCAGCGACCGACAAGCACAAGAGACCCAGTACTTC.

The J gene is TRBJ1-1, the V gene TRBV10-2, with 7 bases lining up with TRBD1. Germline loops: CDR1 WSHSY, CDR2 SAAADI. There are 15 residues in the CDR3. With V trimmed by 2 bases and J by 2 bases, 5 bases remained unmatched. DNA of the CDR3: TGCGCCAGCAGTGAGGCGGGACAGCGAAACACTGAAGCTTTCTTT. It is translated as CASSEAGQRNTEAFF.

J is TRBJ2-4 and V is TRBV7-9; TRBD2 aligns across 14 bases. Germline V gene sequence: CDR1 SEHNR, CDR2 FQNEAQ (reference sequence). With V trimmed by 6 bases and J by 9 bases, 19 bases remained unmatched. The CDR3 contains 19 residues. The CDR3 loop reads CASSLISGTSGRRWGIQYF. CDR3 bases: TGTGCCAGCAGTCTGATATCCGGGACTAGCGGGAGAAGGTGGGGCATTCAGTACTTC.

The chain employs TRBV27 and TRBJ1-1; no definite D call. V was shortened by 6 bases and J by 0 bases, with 2 bases between the two germline ends. Germline-derived CDR1 and CDR2 are MNHEY and SMNVEV (reference sequence). There are 11 residues in the CDR3. The CDR3 sequence is CASRMNTEAFF. The DNA of the CDR3 is TGTGCCAGCAGGATGAACACTGAAGCTTTCTTT.

The chain couples TRBV7-2 to TRBJ2-5; D is perhaps TRBD2 (6 bases). V lost 1 base to trimming and J lost 0 bases, with 12 bases between them. The CDR3 extends over 16 amino acids. Germline V CDR1 and CDR2: SGHTA, FQGNSA. The CDR3 region has the DNA TGTGCCAGCAGCTTAGGGGGGGTAAAGTACCAAGAGACCCAGTACTTC. The encoded protein is CASSLGGVKYQETQYF.

The rearrangement joins TRBV11-2 to TRBJ2-3; D remains ambiguous. Germline-derived CDR1 and CDR2 are SGHAT and FQNNGV. V was clipped by 7 bases and J by 2 bases, with 16 bases between them. The CDR3 length is 15 residues. CDR3 region: CASKGWLTDTDTQYF. The CDR3 DNA follows: TGTGCCAGCAAGGGTTGGCTAACCGACACAGATACGCAGTATTTT.

The chain uses TRBV19 and TRBJ1-5; TRBD1 might be the D (5 bases). CDR1 LNHDA and CDR2 SQIVND come from the germline V gene (reference sequence). V lost 5 bases and J lost 0, with 8 bases in between. This CDR3 is 14 amino acids long. The DNA for the CDR3 is TGTGCCAGTAGTCCTCAGGGTAGCAATCAGCCCCAGCATTTT. Translation gives CASSPQGSNQPQHF.

This CDR3 reads CASSLDEGFIRPGANVLTF. The CDR3 DNA reads as TGTGCCAGCAGCTTAGATGAGGGCTTCATTAGGCCTGGGGCCAACGTCCTGACTTTC. This rearrangement joins TRBV7-2 to TRBJ2-6; a possible D gene is TRBD2 (5 bases). V was shortened by 1 base and J by 2 bases, with 18 bases between the two germline ends. The V gene's germline CDR1 is SGHTA and CDR2 FQGNSA. CDR3 length: 19 amino acids.

This chain connects TRBV5-1 to TRBJ2-3; D is possibly TRBD2 (5 bases). The CDR3 loop spans 16 amino acids. Germline-derived CDR1 and CDR2 are SGHRS and YFSETQ. The V and J ends lost 0 bases and 6 bases respectively, with 17 bases between them. CDR3 region: CASSLGINGMTDTQYF. The CDR3 DNA sequence: TGCGCCAGCAGCTTGGGGATAAACGGGATGACGGATACGCAGTATTTT.